The 21 T cell receptor beta chains below were found in one sample sequenced in a study of T cell responses to AZD1222 COVID-19 vaccine. Sequencing used immunoSEQ multiplex PCR; TCRdb keeps in-frame clones, though not all of them. The table records around 130,000 clones, 90% of them present only once. This specimen consisted of peripheral blood, obtained 28 days after the second dose of the MenACWY control vaccine. The source of these receptors is an adult who received the MenACWY meningococcal vaccine as a control.

The chain links TRBV27 to TRBJ2-1; D is uncertain. Between the trimmed V and J ends, which lost 2 bases and 5 bases, there was a span of 7 bases. The CDR3 is made up of 13 amino acids. CDR1 is MNHEY, CDR2 SMNVEV, per germline (reference sequence). The CDR3 is CASSLMADNEQFF. The CDR3 nucleotides read TGTGCCAGCAGTTTAATGGCAGACAATGAGCAGTTCTTC.

A note on this clone: Other DNA sequences in this sample translate to the same CDR3. The V gene is TRBV15, the J gene TRBJ1-5; unclear D gene. Trimming stripped 5 bases from V and 1 base from J, with 9 bases between. CDR1 is LNHNV and CDR2 is YYDKDF in the germline V gene (reference sequence). The CDR3 extends over 14 amino acids. CDR3 in DNA: TGTGCCACCAGCGGGGAGTACAGCAATCAGCCCCAGCATTTT. Encoded protein: CATSGEYSNQPQHF.

This clone was observed once. The rearrangement joins TRBV6-2 or TRBV6-3 to TRBJ2-5; weak D call: TRBD1 (6 bases). The CDR3 contains 14 residues. CDR1 is MNHEY and CDR2 is SVGEGT in the germline V gene. The ends were cut back, 2 bases at V and 2 bases at J, with 9 bases in the middle. CDR3 DNA sequence: TGTGCCAGCAGTTACGGGACACTACAAGAGACCCAGTACTTC. The encoded protein is CASSYGTLQETQYF.

The chain employs TRBV7-9 and TRBJ2-3, with D maybe TRBD1 (6 bases). The V gene's germline CDR1 is SEHNR and CDR2 FQNEAQ (reference sequence). Trimming removed 3 bases at V and 1 base at J, with 11 bases between. The CDR3 totals 15 residues. This chain's CDR3 is CASSFPTGGTDTQYF. The CDR3 region has the DNA TGTGCCAGCAGCTTCCCGACAGGAGGCACAGATACGCAGTATTTT.

CDR3 sequence (DNA): TGTGCCAGCAGTGAAGGACCCCTCATGACGCAGTATTTT. Translating gives CASSEGPLMTQYF. The rearrangement uses TRBV6-4 and TRBJ2-3; D call uncertain. The germline gives CDR1 MRHNA, CDR2 SNTAGT. The germline V and J ends were trimmed by 3 bases and 9 bases, with 13 bases remaining between them. The CDR3 runs to 13 residues.

The CDR3 bases are TGTGCCAGCAGTCCTGACAGGGATCAGCCCCAGCATTTT. It codes for CASSPDRDQPQHF. The rearrangement joins TRBV12-3 or TRBV12-4 to TRBJ1-5, with TRBD1 identical over 7 bases. The J segment lost 5 bases and the V segment lost 5 bases, leaving 3 bases of the junction unmatched. CDR3 length: 13 amino acids.

This sequence joins TRBV5-1 and TRBJ2-2, with TRBD1 matching over 8 bases. Trimming took 1 base from V and 9 from J; bases not matched to a gene: 2. Looked up from germline, CDR1 is SGHRS and CDR2 is YFSETQ. This CDR3 is built from 13 residues. The CDR3 spells CASSLTGGRELFF. The CDR3 DNA reads as TGCGCCAGCAGCTTGACAGGGGGGCGGGAGCTGTTTTTT.

This clone was counted between two and nine times. The rearrangement uses TRBV7-3 and TRBJ2-1, with 10 bases aligning to TRBD2. Germline V gene data show CDR1 as SGHTA and CDR2 as FQGTGA. CDR3 length: 16 amino acids. The J segment lost 7 bases and the V segment lost 1 base, leaving 7 bases of the junction unmatched. CDR3 in amino acids: CASSLREREGGNEQFF. In DNA form, the CDR3 reads TGTGCCAGCAGCTTAAGAGAGCGGGAGGGCGGTAATGAGCAGTTCTTC.

The genes are TRBV11-3 and TRBJ2-7; D ambiguous. Trimming took 4 bases from V and 2 from J, leaving 12 bases between them. CDR1 and CDR2 (germline): SGHNT, YENEEA. This CDR3 has 14 amino acids. The CDR3 nucleotides are TGTGCCAGCAGCTCGTTAGCTCGTCCCTACGAGCAGTACTTC. Translating it yields CASSSLARPYEQYF.

This rearrangement joins TRBV27 to TRBJ2-1; tentative D call: TRBD2 (6 bases). This CDR3 spans 18 amino acids. Trimming took off 1 base at V and 4 bases at J, with 20 bases between the two ends. The germline V gene has CDR1 MNHEY and CDR2 SMNVEV (reference sequence). In DNA form, the CDR3 reads TGTGCCAGCAGTTTATTGGGCGGGACCAAAGGAGGGTACAATGAGCAGTTCTTC. Translation: CASSLLGGTKGGYNEQFF.

The V call is TRBV27, the J call TRBJ2-3; D is unresolved. This CDR3 comprises 13 residues. Trimming took off 5 bases at V and 3 bases at J, with 9 bases between the two ends. Germline V gene sequence: CDR1 MNHEY, CDR2 SMNVEV (reference sequence). The CDR3 DNA reads TGTGCCAGCAGTCTTTGGAGTACAGATACGCAGTATTTT. Translation: CASSLWSTDTQYF.

The V call is TRBV9, the J call TRBJ1-2, with D unresolved. CDR1 and CDR2 from the germline V gene are SGDLS and YYNGEE. Trimming shortened V by 2 bases and J by 2 bases, and 4 bases separated the two germline ends. The CDR3 runs to 12 residues. Here the CDR3 DNA reads TGTGCCAGCAGCGTGGACAACTATGGCTACACCTTC. Residues: CASSVDNYGYTF.

The chain carries TRBV5-5 and TRBJ2-7; weak D call: TRBD1 (6 bases). V lost 5 bases and J lost 0, with 15 bases in between. The CDR3 length is 15 residues. CDR1 is SGHKS, CDR2 YYEKEE, per germline (reference sequence). The CDR3 DNA is TGTGCCAGCAGTCAGGGACATTTTAGCTCCTACGAGCAGTACGTC. This gives the protein CASSQGHFSSYEQYV.

The CDR3 DNA is TGTGCCAGCAAGCAAGGACTAGCGGGAGGGCCCAAGGTCAATGAGCAGTTCTTC. This codes for CASKQGLAGGPKVNEQFF. The chain uses TRBV7-2 and TRBJ2-1; 15 nucleotides agree with TRBD2. The CDR3 length is 18 residues. J lost 6 bases, V lost 7 bases, and 13 bases had no gene match. Germline CDR1 SGHTA, CDR2 FQGNSA.

The J gene is TRBJ2-5, the V gene TRBV19; the D is unclear. The CDR3 sequence is 14 residues long. CDR1 LNHDA and CDR2 SQIVND come from the germline V gene (reference sequence). V lost 3 bases to trimming and J lost 4 bases, with 12 bases between them. The CDR3 DNA reads as TGTGCCAGTAGTATCGGCCAGAGGAGAGAGACCCAGTACTTC. It yields the protein CASSIGQRRETQYF. Using reference TRBV19 and TRBJ2-5 for the parts outside the CDR3, the full variable domain is DGGITQSPKYLFRKEGQNVTLSCEQNLNHDAMYWYRQDPGQGLRLIYYSQIVNDFQKGDIAEGYSVSREKKESFPLTVTSAQKNPTAFYLCASSIGQRRETQYFGPGTRLLVL.

The chain carries TRBV27 and TRBJ1-6, with a possible D match to TRBD1 (6 bases). The V end was cut by 6 bases, the J end by 5 bases, with 14 bases between. CDR3 length: 15 residues. Germline V gene lookup returns CDR1 MNHEY and CDR2 SMNVEV (reference sequence). CDR3: CASREGTNDNSPLHF. The CDR3 coding sequence is TGTGCCAGCAGGGAGGGGACAAACGATAATTCACCCCTCCACTTT.

V is TRBV5-1 and J is TRBJ2-1; 8 bases line up with TRBD1. The trim removed 5 bases at V and 8 bases at J, leaving 12 bases unmatched. This CDR3 contains 15 residues. Germline V gives CDR1 SGHRS, CDR2 YFSETQ. The DNA for the CDR3 is TGCGCCAGCAGTTTCGGGACAGGTGGACAATATGAGCAGTTCTTC. Its protein is CASSFGTGGQYEQFF.

V gene TRBV7-9 combines with J gene TRBJ1-1, with 8 nucleotides matching TRBD1. CDR3 size: 15 residues. Germline V lookup: CDR1 SEHNR, CDR2 FQNEAQ (reference sequence). The junction had 7 bases not matched to a gene; V was cut back by 2 bases and J by 5 bases. The CDR3 DNA follows: TGTGCCAGCAGCTTAACAGGGGGACCGAGGACTGAAGCTTTCTTT. It yields the protein CASSLTGGPRTEAFF. The whole variable domain, remainder taken from reference TRBV7-9 and TRBJ1-1, is DTGVSQNPRHKITKRGQNVTFRCDPISEHNRLYWYRQTLGQGPEFLTYFQNEAQLEKSRLLSDRFSAERPKGSFSTLEIQRTEQGDSAMYLCASSLTGGPRTEAFFGQGTRLTVV.

The chain combines TRBV9 with TRBJ2-1; 9 bases match TRBD2. J was trimmed by 0 bases and V by 0 bases; bases with no gene match: 1. This CDR3 is 16 amino acids long. The germline gives CDR1 SGDLS, CDR2 YYNGEE. The CDR3, as DNA: TGTGCCAGCAGCGTAGTTAGCGGGAGCTCCTACAATGAGCAGTTCTTC. Translating gives CASSVVSGSSYNEQFF.

The chain is built from TRBV10-1 and TRBJ2-2, with a weak D call TRBD1 (6 bases). Trimming removed 8 bases at V and 1 base at J, with 11 bases between. CDR3 length: 14 amino acids. From germline, CDR1 is WNHNN and CDR2 SYGVQD (reference sequence). The CDR3 sequence is CASVRDKNTGELFF. The CDR3 DNA is TGCGCCAGCGTCCGGGACAAGAACACCGGGGAGCTGTTTTTT.

The chain joins TRBV7-8 to TRBJ2-5, with TRBD1 identical over 9 bases. There are 16 residues in the CDR3. Germline V gene sequence: CDR1 SGHVS, CDR2 FQNEAQ. The V segment lost 1 base and the J segment 5 bases; nucleotides outside the gene matches: 8. The CDR3 DNA follows: TGTGCCAGCAGCTTAGGGACAGGGGCAGTGGGGGAGACCCAGTACTTC. Translation gives CASSLGTGAVGETQYF.